This is a list of T cell receptor beta chains from one sample in a study of regulatory T cells in long-lasting Graves disease. TCRdb re-analysed the multiplex PCR reads in MiXCR, keeping a single row per CDR3 protein. In the table there are some 430,000 distinct CDR3 sequences, 20% to 25% of which are singletons. This specimen was peripheral blood mononuclear cells (PBMCs), taken when the disease was refractory, from a patient treated with antithyroid drugs. Receptors originate from a female donor with Graves disease. Each CDR3 is given with its conserved first and last residue. The order of the fields is clone size, J gene, V gene, D gene, CDR3 length, CDR3 DNA, CDR3 protein. A D gene is named only where the DNA matches it firmly. Size is stated for part of the rows, as once, few or many counts, or as a class when the clone is expanded.

clone_size: many; j_call: TRBJ2-7; v_call: TRBV2; d_call: -; cdr3_length: 16; cdr3_nt: TGTGCCAGCAGACCACTAACTAGTCCTCCAACCTACGAGCAGTACTTC; cdr3_aa: CASRPLTSPPTYEQYF
clone_size: -; j_call: TRBJ1-4; v_call: TRBV11-2; d_call: TRBD1; cdr3_length: 17; cdr3_nt: TGTGCCAGCAGCTTAGCGAAGGGCGACAGGGGAGGAGAAAAACTGTTTTTT; cdr3_aa: CASSLAKGDRGGEKLFF
clone_size: few; j_call: TRBJ1-6; v_call: TRBV14; d_call: -; cdr3_length: 14; cdr3_nt: TGTGCCAGCAGCCCTTACGGGACTAATTCACCCCTCCACTTT; cdr3_aa: CASSPYGTNSPLHF
clone_size: -; j_call: TRBJ1-2; v_call: TRBV14; d_call: -; cdr3_length: 14; cdr3_nt: TGTGCCAGCAGCCAGAGAAACAGCATCTATGGCTACACCTTC; cdr3_aa: CASSQRNSIYGYTF
clone_size: -; j_call: TRBJ2-1; v_call: TRBV7-6; d_call: TRBD2; cdr3_length: 16; cdr3_nt: TGTGCCAGCAGCTCCGGGATAGCGGGGGGCATCAATGAGCAGTTCTTC; cdr3_aa: CASSSGIAGGINEQFF
clone_size: few; j_call: TRBJ2-5; v_call: TRBV6-5; d_call: TRBD1; cdr3_length: 16; cdr3_nt: TGTGCCAGCAGTTACGACAGGGTAATATTAAAAGAGACCCAGTACTTC; cdr3_aa: CASSYDRVILKETQYF
clone_size: few; j_call: TRBJ2-7; v_call: TRBV12-3/TRBV12-4; d_call: TRBD1; cdr3_length: 14; cdr3_nt: TGTGCCAGCAGTCGTCCGGGACAGCTCGTCGAGCAGTACTTC; cdr3_aa: CASSRPGQLVEQYF
clone_size: -; j_call: TRBJ2-5; v_call: TRBV13; d_call: TRBD2; cdr3_length: 13; cdr3_nt: TGTGCCAGCAACCGGGGAGGGGCGGAGACCCAGTACTTC; cdr3_aa: CASNRGGAETQYF
clone_size: many; j_call: TRBJ2-5; v_call: TRBV7-9; d_call: -; cdr3_length: 11; cdr3_nt: TGTGCCAGCAGCTTCTCCGGGACCCAGTACTTC; cdr3_aa: CASSFSGTQYF
clone_size: few; j_call: TRBJ2-2; v_call: TRBV7-2; d_call: -; cdr3_length: 16; cdr3_nt: TGTGCCAGCACCCTTAGGACAGCCGCGAACACCGGGGAGCTGTTTTTT; cdr3_aa: CASTLRTAANTGELFF
clone_size: -; j_call: TRBJ2-5; v_call: TRBV5-1; d_call: -; cdr3_length: 15; cdr3_nt: TGCGCCAGCAGCTCGGAACCGGGACCGGCGGAGACCCAGTACTTC; cdr3_aa: CASSSEPGPAETQYF
clone_size: -; j_call: TRBJ2-5; v_call: TRBV28; d_call: TRBD1; cdr3_length: 16; cdr3_nt: TGTGCCAGCAGATCCATGGACAGGGGGCCACCAGAGACCCAGTACTTC; cdr3_aa: CASRSMDRGPPETQYF
clone_size: many; j_call: TRBJ2-7; v_call: TRBV12-3/TRBV12-4; d_call: -; cdr3_length: 14; cdr3_nt: TGTGCCAGCAGTTTTCTCCGAGGTCTCTACGAGCAGTACTTC; cdr3_aa: CASSFLRGLYEQYF
clone_size: many; j_call: TRBJ1-6; v_call: TRBV2; d_call: TRBD1; cdr3_length: 13; cdr3_nt: TGTGCCGCACGACAGGGTCTCAATTCACCCCTCCACTTT; cdr3_aa: CAARQGLNSPLHF
clone_size: -; j_call: TRBJ2-2; v_call: TRBV5-6; d_call: -; cdr3_length: 14; cdr3_nt: TGTGCCAGCAGCTTGAATGAGAACACCGGGGAGCTGTTTTTT; cdr3_aa: CASSLNENTGELFF
clone_size: many; j_call: TRBJ2-5; v_call: TRBV20-1; d_call: TRBD2; cdr3_length: 15; cdr3_nt: TGCAGTGCTAGAGAGACACGGGAGGGCCGGGAGACCCAGTACTTC; cdr3_aa: CSARETREGRETQYF
clone_size: many; j_call: TRBJ2-5; v_call: TRBV11-2; d_call: -; cdr3_length: 13; cdr3_nt: TGTGCCAGCAGCTACTCCGGTGCGGAGACCCAGTACTTC; cdr3_aa: CASSYSGAETQYF
clone_size: -; j_call: TRBJ1-3; v_call: TRBV28; d_call: -; cdr3_length: 14; cdr3_nt: TGTGCCAGCAGGCCTTCCGGGGGTGGAAACACCATATATTTT; cdr3_aa: CASRPSGGGNTIYF
clone_size: many; j_call: TRBJ2-5; v_call: TRBV12-3/TRBV12-4; d_call: TRBD1; cdr3_length: 15; cdr3_nt: TGTGCCAGCAGTTTAGGGTGGACAGGGTCTGAGACCCAGTACTTC; cdr3_aa: CASSLGWTGSETQYF
clone_size: many; j_call: TRBJ1-5; v_call: TRBV28; d_call: -; cdr3_length: 20; cdr3_nt: TGTGCCAGCAGTTTCTCTAATAGGGGAGTCCATTTGAATAGCAATCAGCCCCAGCATTTT; cdr3_aa: CASSFSNRGVHLNSNQPQHF
clone_size: many; j_call: TRBJ1-4; v_call: TRBV12-3/TRBV12-4; d_call: -; cdr3_length: 15; cdr3_nt: TGTGCCAGCAGTTCGACGACGGCAACTAATGAAAAACTGTTTTTT; cdr3_aa: CASSSTTATNEKLFF
clone_size: few; j_call: TRBJ2-5; v_call: TRBV20-1; d_call: TRBD2; cdr3_length: 15; cdr3_nt: TGCAGTGCTAGGGAGGGACTAGCGACCTTGAAGACCCAGTACTTC; cdr3_aa: CSAREGLATLKTQYF
clone_size: -; j_call: TRBJ2-1; v_call: TRBV5-8; d_call: -; cdr3_length: 15; cdr3_nt: TGTGCCAGCAGCCGCCCTGGACTCAGATACAATGAGCAGTTCTTC; cdr3_aa: CASSRPGLRYNEQFF
clone_size: -; j_call: TRBJ2-7; v_call: TRBV20-1; d_call: -; cdr3_length: 15; cdr3_nt: TGCAGTGCTAGAGCGACGACTACCAATTCCTACGAGCAGTACTTC; cdr3_aa: CSARATTTNSYEQYF
clone_size: -; j_call: TRBJ2-7; v_call: TRBV18; d_call: TRBD2; cdr3_length: 13; cdr3_nt: TGTGCCAGCCGGACTAGCAGCTCCTACGAGCAGTACTTC; cdr3_aa: CASRTSSSYEQYF
clone_size: few; j_call: TRBJ1-2; v_call: TRBV10-3; d_call: -; cdr3_length: 14; cdr3_nt: TGTGCCATCAGTGAAGGTCCGGGGTCGGTTGGCTACACCTTC; cdr3_aa: CAISEGPGSVGYTF
clone_size: many; j_call: TRBJ1-6; v_call: TRBV19; d_call: -; cdr3_length: 15; cdr3_nt: TGTGCCAGTAGTACCCAGGGTTATGGCGGTTCACCCCTCCACTTT; cdr3_aa: CASSTQGYGGSPLHF
clone_size: many; j_call: TRBJ1-2; v_call: TRBV10-3; d_call: -; cdr3_length: 15; cdr3_nt: TGTGCCATCAGTGGAAGCATTGACAGCGGCTATAGCTACACCTTC; cdr3_aa: CAISGSIDSGYSYTF
clone_size: few; j_call: TRBJ1-2; v_call: TRBV12-3/TRBV12-4; d_call: TRBD1; cdr3_length: 14; cdr3_nt: TGTGCCAGCAGTTCCAGGGGGACAGCCTATGGCTACACCTTC; cdr3_aa: CASSSRGTAYGYTF
clone_size: few; j_call: TRBJ2-7; v_call: TRBV28; d_call: -; cdr3_length: 12; cdr3_nt: TGTGCCAGCAGTTTCAGGGTCCGGGAGCAGTACTTC; cdr3_aa: CASSFRVREQYF
clone_size: many; j_call: TRBJ2-5; v_call: TRBV6-1; d_call: -; cdr3_length: 16; cdr3_nt: TGTGCCAGCAGCCAGAGTGAGTCCGAGTTCCAAGAGACCCAGTACTTC; cdr3_aa: CASSQSESEFQETQYF
clone_size: -; j_call: TRBJ2-3; v_call: TRBV7-3; d_call: -; cdr3_length: 15; cdr3_nt: TGTGCCAGCAGCTTAACGCAGGGTAGCACAGATACGCAGTATTTT; cdr3_aa: CASSLTQGSTDTQYF
clone_size: many; j_call: TRBJ1-2; v_call: TRBV20-1; d_call: -; cdr3_length: 10; cdr3_nt: TGCAGTGCTACACGAGGCGGCTACACCTTC; cdr3_aa: CSATRGGYTF
clone_size: -; j_call: TRBJ2-5; v_call: TRBV19; d_call: -; cdr3_length: 14; cdr3_nt: TGTGCCAGTAGTATAGCGGGGTCTACAGGGACCCAGTACTTC; cdr3_aa: CASSIAGSTGTQYF
clone_size: many; j_call: TRBJ1-1; v_call: TRBV6-1; d_call: -; cdr3_length: 12; cdr3_nt: TGTGCCAGCAGTACCTATAACACTGAAGCTTTCTTT; cdr3_aa: CASSTYNTEAFF
clone_size: -; j_call: TRBJ1-5; v_call: TRBV29-1; d_call: -; cdr3_length: 14; cdr3_nt: TGCAGCGCTACTCCGACAGAGCCCAATCAGCCCCAGCATTTT; cdr3_aa: CSATPTEPNQPQHF
clone_size: many; j_call: TRBJ1-4; v_call: TRBV27; d_call: TRBD1; cdr3_length: 18; cdr3_nt: TGTGCCAGCAGTACCTCGGGACAGGGGGCAGTAGCTAATGAAAAACTGTTTTTT; cdr3_aa: CASSTSGQGAVANEKLFF
clone_size: many; j_call: TRBJ2-5; v_call: TRBV9; d_call: -; cdr3_length: 12; cdr3_nt: TGTGCCAGCAGCGACCCAAGGGAGACCCAGTACTTC; cdr3_aa: CASSDPRETQYF
clone_size: few; j_call: TRBJ1-1; v_call: TRBV7-9; d_call: -; cdr3_length: 15; cdr3_nt: TGTGCCAGCAGCTTACAATGGACCGCGGGCACTGAAGCTTTCTTT; cdr3_aa: CASSLQWTAGTEAFF
clone_size: -; j_call: TRBJ2-4; v_call: TRBV20-1; d_call: -; cdr3_length: 15; cdr3_nt: TGCAGTGCTAGAGATCGGAGGAGAGCCAAAAACATTCAGTACTTC; cdr3_aa: CSARDRRRAKNIQYF
clone_size: many; j_call: TRBJ2-7; v_call: TRBV6-2/TRBV6-3; d_call: TRBD2; cdr3_length: 15; cdr3_nt: TGTGCCAGCAGTTCCCCAGTTGCGGGAGTCTACGAGCAGTACTTC; cdr3_aa: CASSSPVAGVYEQYF
clone_size: few; j_call: TRBJ2-7; v_call: TRBV5-1; d_call: -; cdr3_length: 13; cdr3_nt: TGCGCCAGCAGCGTTCACAGTTCCTACGAGCAGTACTTC; cdr3_aa: CASSVHSSYEQYF
clone_size: few; j_call: TRBJ2-2; v_call: TRBV7-9; d_call: -; cdr3_length: 15; cdr3_nt: TGTGCCAGCAGCCATGGACGGGATCGGACCGGGGAGCTGTTTTTT; cdr3_aa: CASSHGRDRTGELFF
clone_size: many; j_call: TRBJ2-7; v_call: TRBV28; d_call: TRBD2; cdr3_length: 17; cdr3_nt: TGTGCCAGCAGTCTCCGGAATCTTCTAGCGGGAGCGTACGAGCAGTACTTC; cdr3_aa: CASSLRNLLAGAYEQYF